The rows below give T cell receptor beta chains drawn from one sample of a study of blood T cell repertoires in COVID-19. This table comes from immunoSEQ multiplex PCR, and its TCRdb copy is limited to in-frame clones, with some not included. The top ten clones hold roughly 8.9% of a sample with 160,000 or so clones, roughly 82% of them seen once. What was sequenced was peripheral blood. The source of these receptors is a woman in her forties or fifties with acute or convalescent COVID-19. The CDR3 runs from the conserved cysteine through the conserved F or W. D genes are given only for firm matches. Rows give clone size only sometimes, using once, few, many, or a class for an expanded clone.

D gene,J gene,V gene,clone size,CDR3 protein,CDR3 DNA
.,TRBJ2-2,TRBV4-1,once,CASSQGDWTGELFF,TGCGCCAGCAGCCAAGGCGATTGGACCGGGGAGCTGTTTTTT
.,TRBJ2-1,TRBV9,.,CASSVEGQIVDEQFF,TGTGCCAGCAGCGTAGAGGGACAAATTGTGGATGAGCAGTTCTTC
.,TRBJ1-1,TRBV27,.,CASRRDTTPNTEAFF,TGTGCCAGCAGACGGGACACGACACCAAACACTGAAGCTTTCTTT
.,TRBJ1-3,TRBV4-3,.,CASSQVGGGSFSGNTIYF,TGCGCCAGCAGCCAAGTGGGGGGCGGGAGCTTCTCTGGAAACACCATATATTTT
TRBD1,TRBJ2-6,TRBV18,.,CASSPKGFQGVSGANVLTF,TGTGCCAGCTCACCTAAAGGGTTCCAGGGGGTATCTGGGGCCAACGTCCTGACTTTC
TRBD2,TRBJ2-1,TRBV20-1,.,CSASLRGLAGTGGQFF,TGCAGTGCTAGTTTACGGGGACTAGCGGGTACTGGCGGGCAGTTCTTC
.,TRBJ1-5,TRBV4-3,.,CASSPHPPGVINQPQHF,TGCGCCAGCAGCCCCCACCCCCCAGGGGTTATCAATCAGCCCCAGCATTTT
.,TRBJ1-6,TRBV4-3,.,CASSPPPTGRGGAPLHF,TGCGCCAGCAGCCCCCCCCCGACCGGTAGGGGAGGAGCACCCCTCCACTTT
.,TRBJ1-2,TRBV29-1,.,CSADRANYGYTF,TGCAGCGCAGACAGAGCTAACTATGGCTACACCTTC
TRBD1,TRBJ2-1,TRBV7-2,.,CASSLAGQLGNEQFF,TGTGCCAGCAGCTTAGCGGGACAGCTCGGGAATGAGCAGTTCTTC